This T cell receptor (beta chain) was sequenced for a study of immune cell composition in non-small cell lung cancer. Study observations and caveats: In adenocarcinoma, maximal tumour-associated clone frequency tracked TIL tumour reactivity. Tumour-reactive clones were not shown to match dominant in vivo tumour clones. No significant correlation existed between pack-years smoked and tumour clonality.

With regard to this clone: Its antigen is undetermined.

Germline V gene data show CDR1 as LGHNA and CDR2 as YSLEER. This CDR3 is 16 amino acids long. Trimming took 0 bases from V and 2 from J, leaving 8 bases between them. The table came from immunoSEQ multiplex PCR; TCRdb's copy has only in-frame clones and leaves some out. The table includes 5,000 or so clones, more than 60% detected once. The source material was lung tumor tissue. The chain combines TRBV4-3 with TRBJ2-6, with TRBD1 as a possible D gene (5 bases). This receptor was obtained from a human donor with non-small cell lung cancer. CDR3 DNA sequence: TGCGCCAGCAGCCAAGATGAAGGGGCTGGGGCCAACGTCCTGACTTTC. Translation gives CASSQDEGAGANVLTF.